This TCR beta chain is from a study of a mutant IDH1 vaccine in newly diagnosed glioma. The wider study: Vaccinations were initiated 4-6 weeks following radiotherapy alone, or were given together with temozolomide cycles. Findings of the study overall: Seemingly, pseudoprogression had no relation to changes in the top peripheral T cell clonotypes. Most patients, approximately 93%, showed vaccine-induced immune responses.

Using immunoSEQ multiplex PCR, the repertoire was profiled, and TCRdb retains in-frame clones only, with some absent. This sample has about 38,000 clones; around 82% occur once, and the top ten carry over 4.5%. Note on this clone: Its target is unknown.

Time point meaning: week 5, during vaccination. All doses held 300 ug of mutant IDH1 20-mer peptide, with topical imiquimod. The sequence was collected from a man in his forties with glioma. The material was PBMCs, obtained from a glioma patient whose treatment included an IDH1 peptide vaccine.

CDR3 amino acids: CASSSQGAGNTIYF. CDR3 nucleotides: TGTGCCAGCAGTTCCCAGGGGGCTGGAAACACCATATATTTT. The V call is TRBV7-9, the J call TRBJ1-3; 7 bases align to TRBD1. Germline V gene sequence: CDR1 SEHNR, CDR2 FQNEAQ (reference sequence). V was pared by 6 bases and J by 2 bases, with 4 bases of the junction left unmatched. The CDR3 extends over 14 amino acids.